This TCR beta chain is from a study of beta chain features in type 1 diabetes. A remark on this clone: Antigen specificity is unknown.

Per the germline V gene, CDR1 is GTSNPN and CDR2 is SVGIG (reference sequence). The CDR3 is 16 amino acids. J lost 3 bases, V lost 0 bases, and 7 bases had no gene match. Investigators reverse transcribed all isolated RNA, so they sequenced expressed TCRB transcripts. TCRdb's table, derived via immunoSEQ multiplex PCR, lists solely in-frame clones and lacks some. There are under 50,000 clones in the sample; under 65% occur only once, and about 2.1% lies in the top ten. Sorting that relied on CD45RO/CCR7/CD25/CD127/CD95/CD27 yielded CD4+ naive, central memory, regulatory and stem cell-like memory cells. Study-level results: Cells with high TCR expression could be over-represented by cDNA sequencing. Shorter templates might be favored by PCR, and equally so in patients and in controls.

The sequence was obtained from a woman aged 18 to 35 in good health. The J gene is TRBJ2-3, the V gene TRBV30, with 9 positions matching TRBD2. Material: Tregs from blood. The CDR3 loop is CAWSVGLAYNTDTQYF. The CDR3 coding sequence is TGTGCCTGGAGTGTGGGACTAGCATACAATACAGATACGCAGTATTTT.